Below, 17 T cell receptor beta chains from the same sample are listed, as sequenced in a study of blood T cell repertoires in COVID-19 (dated by TCRdb to between 2020 and 2021). The library was built by means of the immunoSEQ multiplex PCR assay. Entries here come from immuneACCESS through TCRdb and include only in-frame sequences with V and J called. Some clones fail to appear in such tables; in the studies checked, an unresolved V gene covers under half of the shortfall, and the cause of the remainder is unknown. Recorded for this sample are 140,000 to 150,000 clones; around 89% of them occurred a single time. Together, the top ten hold about 1.2% of the sample. Sequenced material: PBMCs or T cells enriched from blood (not recorded which). The origin of the receptors is a woman between 25 and 40 years old with acute COVID-19.

The genes are TRBV12-5 and TRBJ2-7, with D possibly TRBD2 on 6 matching bases. The germline V and J ends were trimmed by 0 bases and 2 bases, with 20 bases remaining between them. This CDR3 has 18 amino acids. Germline values: CDR1 LGHNT, CDR2 FRNRAP. CDR3 nucleotides: TGTGCTAGTGGTTTGGTATGGCGCAATACGGGGGATACCTACGAGCAGTACTTC. This gives the protein CASGLVWRNTGDTYEQYF.

The chain employs TRBV9 and TRBJ2-2, with 11 bases that match TRBD1. The CDR3 has 14 amino acids. The germline CDR1 and CDR2 sequences are SGDLS and YYNGEE. Trimming at V came to 8 bases and at J to 4 bases, leaving 4 bases not matched to a gene. CDR3 nucleotide sequence: TGTGCCAGTTCCGGGACAGGGGGCACCGGGGAGCTGTTTTTT. This translates into CASSGTGGTGELFF.

This chain joins TRBV5-6 and TRBJ1-3; 7 bases map to TRBD1. Trimming at V came to 4 bases and at J to 2 bases, leaving 3 bases not matched to a gene. The CDR3 runs 14 residues. The V gene's germline CDR1 is SGHDT and CDR2 YYEEEE. DNA for the CDR3: TGTGCCAGCAGCCAGACAGGGACTGGAAACACCATATATTTT. As protein: CASSQTGTGNTIYF.

This chain joins TRBV9 and TRBJ2-7; 8 bases line up with TRBD1. The V gene's germline CDR1 is SGDLS and CDR2 YYNGEE. CDR3 size: 15 residues. The V and J ends lost 3 bases and 5 bases, in that order; junction bases with no gene match: 10. The CDR3 DNA sequence: TGTGCCAGCAGCGGGGAAGGACAGGGCCCCCACGAGCAGTACTTC. Its protein product is CASSGEGQGPHEQYF.

The rearrangement joins TRBV3-1 (or the pseudogene TRBV3-2) to TRBJ1-6; a weak D match, TRBD1 (5 bases). The germline V and J ends were trimmed by 0 bases and 10 bases, with 19 bases remaining between them. Germline V gene sequence: CDR1 LGHDT, CDR2 YNNKEL (reference sequence). This CDR3 has 17 amino acids. The CDR3 sequence: CASSQDLGTGRSSPLHF. As DNA, the CDR3 is TGTGCCAGCAGCCAAGATCTCGGAACAGGTCGATCATCACCCCTCCACTTT.

The chain links TRBV9 to TRBJ2-2; D perhaps matches TRBD1 (6 bases). V was cut by 0 bases and J by 4 bases, with 10 bases left in between. The CDR3 is 15 amino acids. From germline, CDR1 is SGDLS and CDR2 YYNGEE. CDR3 region: CASSVAGGSTGELFF. The CDR3 DNA reads TGTGCCAGCAGCGTAGCTGGGGGCTCCACCGGGGAGCTGTTTTTT.

This clone came up a few times. This chain connects TRBV7-3 to TRBJ2-1; D perhaps matches TRBD1 (7 bases). Trimming shortened V by 5 bases and J by 4 bases, and 9 bases separated the two germline ends. Looked up from germline, CDR1 is SGHTA and CDR2 is FQGTGA. CDR3 length equals 13 residues. CDR3: CASSPGGYNEQFF. The CDR3 nucleotides are TGTGCCAGCAGCCCAGGGGGGTACAATGAGCAGTTCTTC. The whole variable domain, filled in from reference TRBV7-3 and TRBJ2-1, reads GAGVSQTPSNKVTEKGKYVELRCDPISGHTALYWYRQSLGQGPEFLIYFQGTGAADDSGLPNDRFFAVRPEGSVSTLKIQRTERGDSAVYLCASSPGGYNEQFFGPGTRLTVL.

The chain couples TRBV7-3 to TRBJ1-2; D is uncertain. CDR3 length equals 9 residues. Germline CDR1 SGHTA, CDR2 FQGTGA. V was shortened by 11 bases and J by 8 bases, with 9 bases between the two germline ends. CDR3 DNA: TGTGCCCCCCCTCGGGGCTACACCTTC. It yields the protein CAPPRGYTF.

This clone showed up just a few times. The V gene is TRBV27, the J gene TRBJ1-3; perhaps TRBD1 as D (6 bases). CDR1 is MNHEY, CDR2 SMNVEV, per germline (reference sequence). This CDR3 is 16 amino acids long. V lost 8 bases, J lost 0 bases, and 17 bases lay in between. CDR3 in DNA: TGTGCCAGCGGACAGCGTCCATCTCGCTCTGGAAACACCATATATTTT. Protein product: CASGQRPSRSGNTIYF.

V is TRBV7-8 and J is TRBJ1-3, with a possible D match to TRBD1 (5 bases). The CDR3 is 17 residues long. V lost 3 bases and J lost 0, with 15 bases in between. Looked up from germline, CDR1 is SGHVS and CDR2 is FQNEAQ. CDR3 bases: TGTGCCAGCAGCTTCGCAGGGTTTGGAAGCTCTGGAAACACCATATATTTT. Protein: CASSFAGFGSSGNTIYF. Using reference TRBV7-8 and TRBJ1-3 for the parts outside the CDR3, the full variable domain is GAGVSQSPRYKVAKRGQDVALRCDPISGHVSLFWYQQALGQGPEFLTYFQNEAQLDKSGLPSDRFFAERPEGSVSTLKIQRTQQEDSAVYLCASSFAGFGSSGNTIYFGEGSWLTVV.

This clone was seen only a few times. The rearrangement joins TRBV29-1 to TRBJ1-1; D is unresolved. The CDR3 runs 13 residues. Trimming cost V 7 bases and J 0 bases, with 12 bases left between them. Germline V gene sequence: CDR1 SQVTM, CDR2 ANQGSEA. The CDR3 reads CSAGGQMNTEAFF. Here the CDR3 DNA reads TGCAGCGCCGGAGGGCAGATGAACACTGAAGCTTTCTTT.

The rearrangement joins TRBV30 to TRBJ1-4; a possible D gene is TRBD1 (6 bases). The germline V gene encodes CDR1 GTSNPN and CDR2 SVGIG (reference sequence). V shed 3 bases and J shed 4 bases, with 9 bases lying between them. This CDR3 contains 13 residues. CDR3 sequence: CAWRGAFNEKLFF. DNA of the CDR3: TGTGCCTGGAGGGGGGCCTTTAATGAAAAACTGTTTTTT.

The chain combines TRBV29-1 with TRBJ2-7, with 8 positions matching TRBD1. Germline V CDR1 and CDR2: SQVTM, ANQGSEA. With V trimmed by 3 bases and J by 4 bases, 14 bases remained unmatched. The CDR3 is 16 residues long. The CDR3 sequence is CSVDSGGGFSGYEQYF. DNA of the CDR3: TGCAGCGTTGACTCAGGGGGCGGATTTAGCGGATACGAGCAGTACTTC.

The V call is TRBV7-3, the J call TRBJ2-2; 9 positions match TRBD1. This CDR3 has 16 residues. The germline gives CDR1 SGHTA, CDR2 FQGTGA. V shed 4 bases, J shed 4 bases, and the junction held 7 bases outside the gene matches. The CDR3 nucleotides are TGTGCCAGCAGCTCAAGAGGGACAGGGAGCACCGGGGAGCTGTTTTTT. Translation: CASSSRGTGSTGELFF. Looking up the rest from reference TRBV7-3 and TRBJ2-2 gives the full variable domain: GAGVSQTPSNKVTEKGKYVELRCDPISGHTALYWYRQSLGQGPEFLIYFQGTGAADDSGLPNDRFFAVRPEGSVSTLKIQRTERGDSAVYLCASSSRGTGSTGELFFGEGSRLTVL.

This chain uses TRBV6-2 or TRBV6-3 with TRBJ1-1; no clear D. The V gene's germline CDR1 is MNHEY and CDR2 SVGEGT. The CDR3 is 15 amino acids. Trimming removed 0 bases at V and 0 bases at J, with 8 bases between. The CDR3 here is CASSYSWSVNTEAFF. DNA of the CDR3: TGTGCCAGCAGTTACTCATGGTCGGTGAACACTGAAGCTTTCTTT.

The chain links TRBV7-2 to TRBJ2-5, with TRBD2 matching 10 bases. The CDR3 has 14 residues. Trimming cost V 6 bases and J 5 bases; bases outside gene matches: 6. CDR1 is SGHTA, CDR2 FQGNSA, per germline. CDR3: CASRPSGSLETQYF. The CDR3 DNA is TGTGCCAGCAGACCTAGCGGGAGTTTGGAGACCCAGTACTTC.

This rearrangement joins TRBV30 to TRBJ2-2; TRBD2 aligns across 12 bases. The germline gives CDR1 GTSNPN, CDR2 SVGIG (reference sequence). Unmatched junction bases numbered 0, after V lost 3 bases and J lost 7 bases. This CDR3 comprises 13 residues. The CDR3 sequence is CAWRLAGGGELFF. The DNA for the CDR3 is TGTGCCTGGAGACTAGCGGGAGGCGGGGAGCTGTTTTTT.